This T cell receptor beta chain was retrieved from a study of blood T cell repertoires in COVID-19. The wider study: The United States, Italy and Spain were the sources of the acute and convalescent COVID-19 samples. PBMCs, B-cell-depleted T cells, or T cells were the source of the cDNA or gDNA that made up the material.

Clones were sequenced by immunoSEQ multiplex PCR, and TCRdb holds only the in-frame ones, with some missing. The sample has about 38,000 clones; around four fifths are singletons. The CDR3 covers 16 residues. Trimming cost V 0 bases and J 2 bases, with 11 bases left between them. Germline CDR1 is SGHRS and CDR2 is YFSETQ. The sample comprised peripheral blood. The chain combines TRBV5-1 with TRBJ2-2; perhaps TRBD2 as D (7 bases). This TCR was recovered from a man aged 55 to 70 with COVID-19, enrolled during active disease. The CDR3 bases are TGCGCCAGCAGCTTGGCGGGGGGCGGAAACACCGGGGAGCTGTTTTTT. Translating gives CASSLAGGGNTGELFF.